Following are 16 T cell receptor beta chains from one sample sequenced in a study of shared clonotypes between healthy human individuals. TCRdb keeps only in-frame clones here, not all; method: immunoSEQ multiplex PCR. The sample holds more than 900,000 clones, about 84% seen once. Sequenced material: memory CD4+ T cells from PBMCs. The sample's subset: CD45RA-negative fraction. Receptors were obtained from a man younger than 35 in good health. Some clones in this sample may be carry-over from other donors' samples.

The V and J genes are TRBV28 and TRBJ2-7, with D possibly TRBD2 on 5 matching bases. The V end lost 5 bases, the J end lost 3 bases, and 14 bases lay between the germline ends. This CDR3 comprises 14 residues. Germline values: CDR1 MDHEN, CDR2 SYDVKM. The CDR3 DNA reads TGTGCCAGCAGTCCCCCGGGAACACTCTACGAGCAGTACTTC. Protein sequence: CASSPPGTLYEQYF.

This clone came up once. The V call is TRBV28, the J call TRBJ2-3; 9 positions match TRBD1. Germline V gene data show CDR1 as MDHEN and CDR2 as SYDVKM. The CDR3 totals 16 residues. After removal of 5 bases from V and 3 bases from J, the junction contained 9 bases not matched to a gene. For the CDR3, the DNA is TGTGCCAGCAGTACACCGGGACAGGGTACGACAGATACGCAGTATTTT. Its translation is CASSTPGQGTTDTQYF.

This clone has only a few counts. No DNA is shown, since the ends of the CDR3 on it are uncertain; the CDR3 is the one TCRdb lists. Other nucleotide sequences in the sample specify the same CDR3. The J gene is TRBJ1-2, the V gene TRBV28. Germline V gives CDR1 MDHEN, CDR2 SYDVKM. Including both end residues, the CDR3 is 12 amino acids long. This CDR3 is CASSNSVGEGTF.

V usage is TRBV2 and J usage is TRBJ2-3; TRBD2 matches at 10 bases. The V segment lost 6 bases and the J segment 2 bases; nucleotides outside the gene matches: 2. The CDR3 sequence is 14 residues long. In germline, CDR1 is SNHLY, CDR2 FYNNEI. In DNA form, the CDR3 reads TGTGCCAGCAGCCTAGCGGGAGACACAGATACGCAGTATTTT. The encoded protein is CASSLAGDTDTQYF.

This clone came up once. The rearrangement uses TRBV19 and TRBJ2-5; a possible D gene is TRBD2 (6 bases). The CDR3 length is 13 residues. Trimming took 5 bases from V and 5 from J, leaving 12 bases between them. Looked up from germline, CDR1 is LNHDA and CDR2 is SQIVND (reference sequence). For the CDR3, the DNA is TGTGCCAGTAGTTTCCGGGGGTTTGAGACCCAGTACTTC. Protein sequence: CASSFRGFETQYF.

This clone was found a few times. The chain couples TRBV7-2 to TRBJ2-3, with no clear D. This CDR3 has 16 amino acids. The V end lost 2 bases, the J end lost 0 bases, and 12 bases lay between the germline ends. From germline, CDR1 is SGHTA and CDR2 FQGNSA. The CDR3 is CASSLSARPSTDTQYF. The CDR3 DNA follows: TGTGCCAGCAGCTTATCGGCGAGGCCTAGCACAGATACGCAGTATTTT.

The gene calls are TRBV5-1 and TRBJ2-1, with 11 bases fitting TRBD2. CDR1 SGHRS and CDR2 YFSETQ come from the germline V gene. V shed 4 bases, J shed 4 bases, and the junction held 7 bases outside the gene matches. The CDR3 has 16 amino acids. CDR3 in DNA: TGCGCCAGCAGCCCCGGGACTAGCGGCGTTTACAATGAGCAGTTCTTC. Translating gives CASSPGTSGVYNEQFF.

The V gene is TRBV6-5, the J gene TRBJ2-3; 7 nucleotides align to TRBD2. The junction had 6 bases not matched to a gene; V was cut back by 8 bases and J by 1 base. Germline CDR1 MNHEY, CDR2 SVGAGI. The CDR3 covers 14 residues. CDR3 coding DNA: TGTGCCAGCCGTTCTAGCGGCGGCACAGATACGCAGTATTTT. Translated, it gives CASRSSGGTDTQYF.

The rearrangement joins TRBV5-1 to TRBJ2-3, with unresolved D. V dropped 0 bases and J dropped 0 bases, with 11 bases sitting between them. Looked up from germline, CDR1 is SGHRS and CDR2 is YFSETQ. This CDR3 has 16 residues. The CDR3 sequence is CASSLVASSSTDTQYF. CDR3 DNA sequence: TGCGCCAGCAGCTTGGTAGCCAGCTCTAGCACAGATACGCAGTATTTT.

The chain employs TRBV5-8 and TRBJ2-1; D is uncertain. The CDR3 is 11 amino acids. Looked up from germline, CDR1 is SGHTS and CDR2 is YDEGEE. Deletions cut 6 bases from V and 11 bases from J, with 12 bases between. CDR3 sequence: CASTPLTQQFF. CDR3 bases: TGTGCCAGCACCCCCCTAACGCAGCAGTTCTTC.

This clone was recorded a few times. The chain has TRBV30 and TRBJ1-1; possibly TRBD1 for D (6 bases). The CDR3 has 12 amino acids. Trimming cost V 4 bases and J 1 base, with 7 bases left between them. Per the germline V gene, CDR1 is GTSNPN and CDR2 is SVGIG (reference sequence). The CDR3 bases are TGTGCCTGGACCAGGGGGAACACTGAAGCTTTCTTT. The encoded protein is CAWTRGNTEAFF.

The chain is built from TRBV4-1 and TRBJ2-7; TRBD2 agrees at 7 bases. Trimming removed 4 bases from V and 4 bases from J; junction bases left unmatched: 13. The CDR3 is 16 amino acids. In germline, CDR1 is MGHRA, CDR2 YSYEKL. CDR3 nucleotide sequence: TGCGCCAGCAGCCCTGGGACTACCGGGCGGTTTTACGAGCAGTACTTC. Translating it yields CASSPGTTGRFYEQYF.

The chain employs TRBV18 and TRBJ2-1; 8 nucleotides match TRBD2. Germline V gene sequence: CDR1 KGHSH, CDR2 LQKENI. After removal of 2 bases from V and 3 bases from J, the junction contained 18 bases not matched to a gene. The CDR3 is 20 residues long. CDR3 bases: TGTGCCAGCTCACCATCGGCCGTCTCCGTAAGCGGGAGAAACTACAATGAGCAGTTCTTC. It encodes CASSPSAVSVSGRNYNEQFF.

CDR3 bases: TGTGCCAGCAACCTCACTAGCGGAGGTAGCACAGATACGCAGTATTTT. Translating it yields CASNLTSGGSTDTQYF. The chain has TRBV7-8 and TRBJ2-3, with TRBD2 matching 8 bases. The CDR3 contains 16 residues. Unmatched junction bases numbered 9, after V lost 7 bases and J lost 0 bases. CDR1 and CDR2 (germline): SGHVS, FQNEAQ.

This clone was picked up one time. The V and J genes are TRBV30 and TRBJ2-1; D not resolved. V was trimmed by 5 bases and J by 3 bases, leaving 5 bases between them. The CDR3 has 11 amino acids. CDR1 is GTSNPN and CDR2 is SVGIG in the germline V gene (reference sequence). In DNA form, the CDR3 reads TGTGCCTGGGATGGCTACAATGAGCAGTTCTTC. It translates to CAWDGYNEQFF.

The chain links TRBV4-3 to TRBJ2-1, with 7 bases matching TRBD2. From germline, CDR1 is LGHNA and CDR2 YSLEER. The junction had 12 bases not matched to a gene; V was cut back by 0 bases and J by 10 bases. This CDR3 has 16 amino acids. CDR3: CASSQEGTGGGREQFF. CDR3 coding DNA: TGCGCCAGCAGCCAAGAAGGAACGGGAGGAGGGAGGGAGCAGTTCTTC.